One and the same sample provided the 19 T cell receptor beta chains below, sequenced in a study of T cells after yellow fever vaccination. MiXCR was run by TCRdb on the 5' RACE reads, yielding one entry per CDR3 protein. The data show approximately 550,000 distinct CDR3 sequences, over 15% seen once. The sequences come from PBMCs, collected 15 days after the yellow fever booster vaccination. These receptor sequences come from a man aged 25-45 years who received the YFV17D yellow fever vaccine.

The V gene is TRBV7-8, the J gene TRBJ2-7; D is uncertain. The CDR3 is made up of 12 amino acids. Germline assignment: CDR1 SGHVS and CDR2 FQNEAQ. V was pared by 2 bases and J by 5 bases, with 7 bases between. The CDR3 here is CASSLSINEQYF. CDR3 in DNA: TGTGCCAGCAGCTTAAGTATAAACGAGCAGTACTTC.

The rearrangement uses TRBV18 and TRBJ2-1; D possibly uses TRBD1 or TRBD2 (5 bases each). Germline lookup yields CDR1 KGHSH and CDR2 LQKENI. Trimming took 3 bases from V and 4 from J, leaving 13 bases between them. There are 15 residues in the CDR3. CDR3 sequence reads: CASSPVRDPYNEQFF. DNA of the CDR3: TGTGCCAGCTCACCGGTTCGGGACCCATACAATGAGCAGTTCTTC.

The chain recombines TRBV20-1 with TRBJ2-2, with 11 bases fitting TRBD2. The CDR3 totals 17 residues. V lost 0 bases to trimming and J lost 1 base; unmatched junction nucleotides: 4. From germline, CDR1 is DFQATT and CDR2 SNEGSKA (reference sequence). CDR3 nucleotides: TGCAGTGCTAGAGACGGGACTAGCGGTTGGAACACCGGGGAGCTGTTTTTT. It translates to CSARDGTSGWNTGELFF.

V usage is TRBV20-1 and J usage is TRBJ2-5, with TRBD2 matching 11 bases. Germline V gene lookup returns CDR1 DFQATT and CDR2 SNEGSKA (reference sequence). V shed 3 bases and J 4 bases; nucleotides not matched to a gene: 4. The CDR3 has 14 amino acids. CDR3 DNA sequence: TGCAGTGCTAGGGTAGCGGGAGGGCTAGAGACCCAGTACTTC. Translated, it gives CSARVAGGLETQYF.

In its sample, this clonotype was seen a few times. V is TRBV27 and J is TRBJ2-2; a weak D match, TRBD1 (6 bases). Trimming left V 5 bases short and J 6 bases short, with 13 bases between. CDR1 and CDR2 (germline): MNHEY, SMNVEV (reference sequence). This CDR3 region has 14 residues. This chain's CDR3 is CASSQLQGAGELFF. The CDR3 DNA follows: TGTGCCAGCAGTCAATTACAGGGAGCCGGGGAGCTGTTTTTT.

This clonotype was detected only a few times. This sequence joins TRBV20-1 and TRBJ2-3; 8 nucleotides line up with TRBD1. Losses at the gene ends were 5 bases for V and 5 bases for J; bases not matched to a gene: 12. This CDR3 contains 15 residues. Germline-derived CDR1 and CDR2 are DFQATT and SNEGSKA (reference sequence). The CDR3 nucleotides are TGCAGTGCTCGCCTCCAGGGGGCTACGAGAGATACGCAGTATTTT. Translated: CSARLQGATRDTQYF.

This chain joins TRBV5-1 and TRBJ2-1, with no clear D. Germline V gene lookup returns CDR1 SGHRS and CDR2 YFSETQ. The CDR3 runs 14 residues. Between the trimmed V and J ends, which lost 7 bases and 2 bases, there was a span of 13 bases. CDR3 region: CASSLIVAYNEQFF. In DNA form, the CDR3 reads TGCGCCAGCTCCTTAATTGTCGCCTACAATGAGCAGTTCTTC.

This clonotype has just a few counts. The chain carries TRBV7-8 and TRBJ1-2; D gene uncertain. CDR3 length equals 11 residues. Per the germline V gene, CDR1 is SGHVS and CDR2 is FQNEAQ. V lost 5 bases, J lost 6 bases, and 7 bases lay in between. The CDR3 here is CASSQLDGYTF. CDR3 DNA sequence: TGTGCCAGCAGCCAGCTTGATGGCTACACCTTC.

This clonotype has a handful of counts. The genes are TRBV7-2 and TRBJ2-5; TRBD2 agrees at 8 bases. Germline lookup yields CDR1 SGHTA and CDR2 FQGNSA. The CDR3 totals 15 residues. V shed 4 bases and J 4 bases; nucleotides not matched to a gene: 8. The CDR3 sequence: CASSYSVAGGETQYF. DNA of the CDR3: TGTGCCAGCAGCTACTCTGTCGCGGGAGGAGAGACCCAGTACTTC.

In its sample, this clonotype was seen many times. This chain's CDR3 is CASSLIAGGHYEQYF. The CDR3 DNA follows: TGTGCCAGCAGTTTAATTGCAGGGGGTCATTACGAGCAGTACTTC. The rearrangement joins TRBV27 to TRBJ2-7, with 7 bases identical to TRBD1. Germline-derived CDR1 and CDR2 are MNHEY and SMNVEV (reference sequence). The CDR3 is 15 residues long. V lost 2 bases and J lost 4; bases outside the gene matches: 8.

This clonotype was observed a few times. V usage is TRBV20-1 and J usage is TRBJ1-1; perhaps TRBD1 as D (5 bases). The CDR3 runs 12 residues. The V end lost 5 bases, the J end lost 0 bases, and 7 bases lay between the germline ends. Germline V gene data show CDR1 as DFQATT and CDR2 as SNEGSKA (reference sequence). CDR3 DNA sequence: TGCAGTGCTGGGGCAGTGAACACTGAAGCTTTCTTT. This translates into CSAGAVNTEAFF.

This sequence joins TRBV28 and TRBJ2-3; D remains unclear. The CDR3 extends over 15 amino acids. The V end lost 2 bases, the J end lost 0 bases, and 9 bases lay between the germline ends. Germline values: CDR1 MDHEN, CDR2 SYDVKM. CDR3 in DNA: TGTGCCAGCAGTTTAGAGGTTCGAAGCACAGATACGCAGTATTTT. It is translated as CASSLEVRSTDTQYF.

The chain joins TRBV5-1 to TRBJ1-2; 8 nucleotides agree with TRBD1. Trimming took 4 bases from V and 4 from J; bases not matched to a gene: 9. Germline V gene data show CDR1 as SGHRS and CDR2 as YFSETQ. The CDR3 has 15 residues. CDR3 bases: TGCGCCAGCAGCCCCGGGACAGGTGGTGGCTATGGCTACACCTTC. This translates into CASSPGTGGGYGYTF. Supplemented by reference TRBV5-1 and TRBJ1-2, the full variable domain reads KAGVTQTPRYLIKTRGQQVTLSCSPISGHRSVSWYQQTPGQGLQFLFEYFSETQRNKGNFPGRFSGRQFSNSRSEMNVSTLELGDSALYLCASSPGTGGGYGYTFGSGTRLTVV.

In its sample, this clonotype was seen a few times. The CDR3 DNA reads TGCAGCGTCGGGGGGCCTACAGAGACCCAGTACTTC. Amino acid sequence: CSVGGPTETQYF. V usage is TRBV29-1 and J usage is TRBJ2-5; TRBD2 is a possible D gene (7 bases). Trimming took off 6 bases at V and 4 bases at J, with 12 bases between the two ends. The CDR3 length is 12 residues. Germline V lookup: CDR1 SQVTM, CDR2 ANQGSEA. Full variable domain (remainder filled in from reference TRBV29-1 and TRBJ2-5): SAVISQKPSRDICQRGTSLTIQCQVDSQVTMMFWYRQQPGQSLTLIATANQGSEATYESGFVIDKFPISRPNLTFSTLTVSNMSPEDSSIYLCSVGGPTETQYFGPGTRLLVL.

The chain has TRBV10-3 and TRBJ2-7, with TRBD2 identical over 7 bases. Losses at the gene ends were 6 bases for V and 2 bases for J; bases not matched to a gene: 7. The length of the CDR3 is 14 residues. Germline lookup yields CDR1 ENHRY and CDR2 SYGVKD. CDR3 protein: CAIRASSGTYEQYF. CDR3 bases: TGTGCCATCAGAGCGTCTAGCGGAACCTACGAGCAGTACTTC.

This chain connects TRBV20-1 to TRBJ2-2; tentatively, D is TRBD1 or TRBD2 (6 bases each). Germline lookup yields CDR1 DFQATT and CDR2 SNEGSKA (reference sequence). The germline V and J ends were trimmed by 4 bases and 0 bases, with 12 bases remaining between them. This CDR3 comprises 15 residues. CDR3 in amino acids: CSATPGATNTGELFF. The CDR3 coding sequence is TGCAGTGCTACCCCGGGGGCCACGAACACCGGGGAGCTGTTTTTT.

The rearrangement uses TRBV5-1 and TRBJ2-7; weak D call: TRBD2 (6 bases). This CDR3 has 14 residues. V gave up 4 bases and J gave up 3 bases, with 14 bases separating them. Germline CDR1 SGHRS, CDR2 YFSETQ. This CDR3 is CASSLGLEGYEQYF. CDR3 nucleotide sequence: TGCGCCAGCAGCCTCGGACTGGAGGGCTACGAGCAGTACTTC.

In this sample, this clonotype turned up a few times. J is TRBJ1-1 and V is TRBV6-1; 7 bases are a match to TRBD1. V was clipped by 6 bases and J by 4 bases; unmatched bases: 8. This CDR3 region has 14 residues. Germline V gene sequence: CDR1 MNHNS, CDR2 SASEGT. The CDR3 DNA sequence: TGTGCCAGCAGGACAGGGCGAGTCGGCACTGAAGCTTTCTTT. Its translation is CASRTGRVGTEAFF.

The CDR3 DNA follows: TGTGCCAGCTCACCACAGGCCCCACCGGATACGCAGTATTTT. This translates into CASSPQAPPDTQYF. The genes are TRBV18 and TRBJ2-3; D is undetermined. Per germline, CDR1 KGHSH and CDR2 LQKENI. This CDR3 spans 14 amino acids. Deletions cut 1 base from V and 6 bases from J, with 11 bases between.